Shown below are 21 T cell receptor beta chains from a single sample sequenced in a study of early T cells in non-severe SARS-CoV-2 infection. A single record per CDR3 protein comes from TCRdb applying MiXCR to the 5' RACE reads. The sample lists about 50,000 distinct CDR3 sequences; about 9.3% were seen once. The material sequenced was whole blood. These TCRs come from an adult who was a healthcare worker with PCR-confirmed SARS-CoV-2 infection or an uninfected control (not recorded which).

The rearrangement uses TRBV5-1 and TRBJ2-3; D call uncertain. This CDR3 is 14 amino acids long. Looked up from germline, CDR1 is SGHRS and CDR2 is YFSETQ. V lost 4 bases and J lost 6, with 15 bases in between. The CDR3 bases are TGCGCCAGCAGCCTAACTACCCCCGACGATACGCAGTATTTT. Protein sequence: CASSLTTPDDTQYF.

This clonotype was detected ten times or more. J is TRBJ2-1 and V is TRBV28; 10 bases are shared with TRBD1. CDR3 length: 18 amino acids. Germline values: CDR1 MDHEN, CDR2 SYDVKM. V gave up 5 bases and J gave up 6 bases; unmatched junction bases: 16. CDR3 nucleotide sequence: TGTGCCAGCAGTCCCTTATGGCGGGACGGACAGGGGGGCAATGAGCAGTTCTTC. Translated: CASSPLWRDGQGGNEQFF. Variable domain in full (rest from reference TRBV28 and TRBJ2-1): DVKVTQSSRYLVKRTGEKVFLECVQDMDHENMFWYRQDPGLGLRLIYFSYDVKMKEKGDIPEGYSVSREKKERFSLILESASTNQTSMYLCASSPLWRDGQGGNEQFFGPGTRLTVL.

This clonotype was seen many times. The V and J genes are TRBV6-5 and TRBJ2-7; 7 positions agree with TRBD1. This CDR3 comprises 12 residues. The V and J ends lost 6 bases and 3 bases, in that order; junction bases with no gene match: 2. CDR1 MNHEY and CDR2 SVGAGI come from the germline V gene. The CDR3 region has the DNA TGTGCCAGCAGCGACAGGGTCTACGAGCAGTACTTC. Translation gives CASSDRVYEQYF.

There are many counts of this clonotype. The CDR3 here is CASSRQQNQPQHF. The CDR3 DNA reads TGTGCCAGTAGTAGACAGCAGAATCAGCCCCAGCATTTT. This rearrangement joins TRBV19 to TRBJ1-5; TRBD1 is a possible D gene (5 bases). The CDR3 loop spans 13 amino acids. Germline V gene sequence: CDR1 LNHDA, CDR2 SQIVND (reference sequence). Trimming cost V 4 bases and J 4 bases, with 8 bases left between them.

The CDR3 sequence is CASSPGSLEGGELFF. CDR3 coding DNA: TGTGCCAGCAGCCCCGGGTCCCTTGAGGGCGGGGAGCTGTTTTTT. The V call is TRBV6-5, the J call TRBJ2-2; weak D call: TRBD2 (5 bases). CDR1 and CDR2 (germline): MNHEY, SVGAGI. The V and J ends lost 6 bases and 7 bases respectively, with 18 bases between them. The CDR3 consists of 15 residues.

Many counts were recorded for this clonotype. At one end the junction does not follow the germline gene, possibly because of a read error. V usage is TRBV6-1 and J usage is TRBJ1-5; TRBD1 agrees at 7 bases. From germline, CDR1 is MNHNS and CDR2 SASEGT. This CDR3 is built from 15 residues. DNA for the CDR3: TGTGCCAGCAGGGAAGGGACAGCTATTAATCAGCCCCAGCATTTT. This encodes CASREGTAINQPQHF.

This chain uses TRBV7-9 with TRBJ2-3; TRBD2 matches at 8 bases. Losses at the gene ends were 6 bases for V and 0 bases for J; bases not matched to a gene: 5. Germline CDR1 reads SEHNR; CDR2 reads FQNEAQ (reference sequence). The CDR3 extends over 15 amino acids. The CDR3 coding sequence is TGTGCCAGCAGAGGACTAGCACCTAGCACAGATACGCAGTATTTT. Amino acid sequence: CASRGLAPSTDTQYF.

This clonotype has a handful of counts. This chain connects TRBV19 to TRBJ2-2; 7 bases agree with TRBD2. J was trimmed by 6 bases and V by 7 bases; bases with no gene match: 11. Germline V gives CDR1 LNHDA, CDR2 SQIVND (reference sequence). The CDR3 totals 15 residues. The CDR3 is CASISGLDGAGELFF. The DNA for the CDR3 is TGTGCCAGTATCTCCGGACTAGACGGGGCCGGGGAGCTGTTTTTT.

There are a few counts of this clonotype. The chain has TRBV10-2 and TRBJ1-5; 7 positions agree with TRBD1. The ends lost 6 bases at V and 7 bases at J; junction bases unmatched: 6. The germline CDR1 and CDR2 sequences are WSHSY and SAAADI. The length of the CDR3 is 13 residues. CDR3 residues: CASRTGSTQPQHF. CDR3 nucleotide sequence: TGCGCCAGCAGGACAGGGAGCACCCAGCCCCAGCATTTT.

This clonotype was detected many times. The chain uses TRBV6-5 and TRBJ1-1; D gene uncertain. Germline V gene lookup returns CDR1 MNHEY and CDR2 SVGAGI. Trimming left V 2 bases short and J 1 base short, with 11 bases between. CDR3 length: 15 amino acids. CDR3: CASSYGRRGNTEAFF. The CDR3 DNA sequence: TGTGCCAGCAGTTACGGGAGACGGGGGAACACTGAAGCTTTCTTT.

This clonotype was seen a few times. The J gene is TRBJ1-1, the V gene TRBV11-1; D is unclear. The CDR3 length is 14 residues. Germline V gives CDR1 SGHAT, CDR2 FQDESV (reference sequence). V shed 5 bases and J shed 1 base, with 11 bases lying between them. The CDR3 here is CASSTPEKNTEAFF. The CDR3 coding sequence is TGTGCCAGCAGCACGCCGGAGAAGAACACTGAAGCTTTCTTT. The variable domain in full, completed from reference TRBV11-1 and TRBJ1-1, reads EAEVAQSPRYKITEKSQAVAFWCDPISGHATLYWYRQILGQGPELLVQFQDESVVDDSQLPKDRFSAERLKGVDSTLKIQPAELGDSAMYLCASSTPEKNTEAFFGQGTRLTVV.

This clonotype was recorded many times. A junction boundary mismatches the germline segment, possibly from a read error. The gene calls are TRBV3-1 and TRBJ1-6; tentatively, D is TRBD1 (6 bases). Germline CDR1 and CDR2: LGHDT and YNNKEL (reference sequence). The CDR3 totals 14 residues. The CDR3 DNA reads as TGTGCCAGCAGGAACACAGGGTATAGTTCACCCCTCCACTTT. This gives the protein CASRNTGYSSPLHF.

This clonotype has only a few counts. The chain combines TRBV29-1 with TRBJ2-7; TRBD1 matches 7 bases. V shed 1 base, J shed 2 bases, and the junction held 2 bases outside the gene matches. The germline CDR1 and CDR2 sequences are SQVTM and ANQGSEA. This CDR3 has 13 amino acids. The CDR3 DNA reads TGCAGCGTTGAAGGGACAGGCACCTACGAGCAGTACTTC. Translated: CSVEGTGTYEQYF.

At least ten counts were recorded for this clonotype. J is TRBJ2-1 and V is TRBV9; no clear D. The length of the CDR3 is 12 residues. Germline V CDR1 and CDR2: SGDLS, YYNGEE. V gave up 0 bases and J gave up 6 bases, with 4 bases separating them. The CDR3 is CASSVESNEQFF. The CDR3 region has the DNA TGTGCCAGCAGCGTAGAGAGCAATGAGCAGTTCTTC.

Notes on this clonotype: A read error is possible here, since a much larger clone lies one base away. The rearrangement joins TRBV18 to TRBJ2-1, with a tentative D call TRBD1 (6 bases). There are 19 residues in the CDR3. Germline assignment: CDR1 KGHSH and CDR2 LQKENI. In DNA form, the CDR3 reads TGTACCAGCTCACCCCTTGTCTCAAGTAGCAGGGGCGGTAACAATGAGCAGTTCTTC. It codes for CTSSPLVSSSRGGNNEQFF.

This clonotype came up a few times. V usage is TRBV19 and J usage is TRBJ1-5; D not certain. Trimming took off 2 bases at V and 5 bases at J, with 13 bases between the two ends. The germline V gene has CDR1 LNHDA and CDR2 SQIVND (reference sequence). The CDR3 runs to 15 residues. CDR3 bases: TGTGCCAGTAGTATAACCGGCGTGATCTATCAGCCCCAGCATTTT. It codes for CASSITGVIYQPQHF. The whole variable domain, filled in from reference TRBV19 and TRBJ1-5, reads DGGITQSPKYLFRKEGQNVTLSCEQNLNHDAMYWYRQDPGQGLRLIYYSQIVNDFQKGDIAEGYSVSREKKESFPLTVTSAQKNPTAFYLCASSITGVIYQPQHFGDGTRLSIL.

This clonotype appeared many times. The rearrangement joins TRBV14 to TRBJ2-6, with 8 bases lining up with TRBD1. V gave up 4 bases and J gave up 1 base; unmatched junction bases: 6. Germline V lookup: CDR1 SGHDN, CDR2 FVKESK. The CDR3 has 17 residues. CDR3 bases: TGTGCCAGCAGCCCAGGACAGGGCCGATCTGGGGCCAACGTCCTGACTTTC. Protein sequence: CASSPGQGRSGANVLTF. Supplemented by reference TRBV14 and TRBJ2-6, the full variable domain reads EAGVTQFPSHSVIEKGQTVTLRCDPISGHDNLYWYRRVMGKEIKFLLHFVKESKQDESGMPNNRFLAERTGGTYSTLKVQPAELEDSGVYFCASSPGQGRSGANVLTFGAGSRLTVL.

This clonotype has more than one count but fewer than ten. The genes are TRBV5-1 and TRBJ2-2, with TRBD1 identical over 9 bases. The V gene end was trimmed by 2 bases and the J gene end by 0 bases; junction bases not matched to a gene: 2. The CDR3 runs to 16 residues. Germline assignment: CDR1 SGHRS and CDR2 YFSETQ. The CDR3 spells CASSLGQGPNTGELFF. The DNA for the CDR3 is TGCGCCAGCAGCTTAGGACAGGGGCCGAACACCGGGGAGCTGTTTTTT.

At least ten counts were recorded for this clonotype. The chain is built from TRBV20-1 and TRBJ1-1, with 9 bases matching TRBD1. CDR1 DFQATT and CDR2 SNEGSKA come from the germline V gene (reference sequence). V trimming: 5 bases; J trimming: 1 base; junction bases outside the gene matches: 8. The length of the CDR3 is 15 residues. The CDR3 sequence: CSARFEGQGNTEAFF. The CDR3 DNA is TGCAGTGCTCGTTTCGAGGGACAGGGGAACACTGAAGCTTTCTTT.

This clonotype was seen at least ten times. J is TRBJ1-5 and V is TRBV6-2 or TRBV6-3; 10 bases align to TRBD1. The J segment lost 0 bases and the V segment lost 2 bases, leaving 7 bases of the junction unmatched. From germline, CDR1 is MNHEY and CDR2 SVGEGT. This CDR3 spans 18 amino acids. The CDR3 coding sequence is TGTGCCAGCAGTTACGCGGACAGGGGGGCCTATAGCAATCAGCCCCAGCATTTT. It codes for CASSYADRGAYSNQPQHF.

This clonotype was observed at least ten times. This chain links TRBV20-1 with TRBJ2-3, with D possibly matching TRBD2 (6 bases). The CDR3 spans 15 residues. Per germline, CDR1 DFQATT and CDR2 SNEGSKA (reference sequence). The V end was cut by 4 bases, the J end by 4 bases, with 18 bases between. For the CDR3, the DNA is TGCAGTGCTATCGACCGGGACTCCAACTCAGATACGCAGTATTTT. Residues: CSAIDRDSNSDTQYF.